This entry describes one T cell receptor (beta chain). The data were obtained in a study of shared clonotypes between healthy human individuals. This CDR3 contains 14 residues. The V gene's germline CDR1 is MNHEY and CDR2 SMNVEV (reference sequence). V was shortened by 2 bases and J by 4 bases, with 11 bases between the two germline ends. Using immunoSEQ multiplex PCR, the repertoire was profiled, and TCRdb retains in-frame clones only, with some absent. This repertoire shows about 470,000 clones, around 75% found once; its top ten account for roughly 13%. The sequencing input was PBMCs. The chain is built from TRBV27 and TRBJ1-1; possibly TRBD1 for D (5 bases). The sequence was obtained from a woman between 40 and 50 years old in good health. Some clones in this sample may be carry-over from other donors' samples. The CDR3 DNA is TGTGCCAGCAGTTTAACCAGGGCTTCCACTGAAGCTTTCTTT. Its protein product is CASSLTRASTEAFF.